One T cell receptor (beta chain) is described in this entry. CDR1 and CDR2 from the germline V gene are SGHAT and FQNNGV. V was pared by 1 base and J by 4 bases, with 5 bases between. The CDR3 contains 12 residues. This entry is derived from a study of control samples from healthy donors and cancer patients. Measured with immunoSEQ multiplex PCR; TCRdb has only the in-frame clones, and not every one. The table lists 100,000 or so clones, approximately 84% of them singletons. The sample taken for sequencing was blood. The clonotype was recovered from a woman aged 50 to 60 in good health. The V gene is TRBV11-2, the J gene TRBJ2-7; D not resolved. CDR3 protein: CASSLGIYEQYV. CDR3 in DNA: TGTGCCAGCAGCTTAGGGATTTACGAGCAGTACGTC.